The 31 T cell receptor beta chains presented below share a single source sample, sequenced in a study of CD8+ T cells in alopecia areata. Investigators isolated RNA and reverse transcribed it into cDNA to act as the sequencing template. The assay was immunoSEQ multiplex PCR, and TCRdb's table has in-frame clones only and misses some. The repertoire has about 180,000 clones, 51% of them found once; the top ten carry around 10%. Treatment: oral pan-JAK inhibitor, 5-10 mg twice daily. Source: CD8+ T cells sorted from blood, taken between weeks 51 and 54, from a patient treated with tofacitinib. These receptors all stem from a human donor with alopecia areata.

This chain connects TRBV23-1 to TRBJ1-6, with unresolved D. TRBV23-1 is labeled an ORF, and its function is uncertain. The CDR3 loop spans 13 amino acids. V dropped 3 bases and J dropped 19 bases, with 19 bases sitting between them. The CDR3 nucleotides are TGCGCCAGCAGTCACCCTTATCCGGGAGCACATCACTTT. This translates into CASSHPYPGAHHF.

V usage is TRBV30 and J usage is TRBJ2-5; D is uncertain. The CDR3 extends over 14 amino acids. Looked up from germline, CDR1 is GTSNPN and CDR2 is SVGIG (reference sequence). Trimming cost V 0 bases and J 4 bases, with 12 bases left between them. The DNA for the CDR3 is TGTGCCTGGAGTGTTGGAGTTTGGGGAGAGACCCAGTACTTC. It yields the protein CAWSVGVWGETQYF.

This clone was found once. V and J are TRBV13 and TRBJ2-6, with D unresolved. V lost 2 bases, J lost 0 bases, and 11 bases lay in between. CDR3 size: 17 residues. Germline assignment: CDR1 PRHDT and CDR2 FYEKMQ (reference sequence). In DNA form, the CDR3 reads TGTGCCAGCAGCTTATTTTCTCCCCTCTCTGGGGCCAACGTCCTGACTTTC. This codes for CASSLFSPLSGANVLTF.

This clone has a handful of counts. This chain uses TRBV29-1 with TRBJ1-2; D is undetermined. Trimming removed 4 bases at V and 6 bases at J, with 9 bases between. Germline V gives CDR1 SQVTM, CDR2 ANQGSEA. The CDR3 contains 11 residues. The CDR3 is CSVGAGHGYTF. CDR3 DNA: TGCAGCGTTGGGGCAGGACATGGCTACACCTTC.

In DNA form, the CDR3 reads TGTGCCAGCAGTTTTCCAATTCGGGTCAAGGGCCCCTCAGGCGACAATGAGCAGTTCTTC. Translating gives CASSFPIRVKGPSGDNEQFF. The V and J genes are TRBV27 and TRBJ2-1; D is uncertain. CDR1 MNHEY and CDR2 SMNVEV come from the germline V gene (reference sequence). V lost 3 bases, J lost 5 bases, and 29 bases lay in between. This CDR3 comprises 20 residues.

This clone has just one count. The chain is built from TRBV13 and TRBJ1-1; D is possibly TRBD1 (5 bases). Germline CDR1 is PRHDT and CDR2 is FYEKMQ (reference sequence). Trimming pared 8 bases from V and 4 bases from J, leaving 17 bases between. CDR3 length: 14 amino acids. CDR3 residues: CASGGGDGGTEAFF. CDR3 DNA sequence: TGTGCCAGCGGGGGAGGGGACGGTGGCACTGAAGCTTTCTTT.

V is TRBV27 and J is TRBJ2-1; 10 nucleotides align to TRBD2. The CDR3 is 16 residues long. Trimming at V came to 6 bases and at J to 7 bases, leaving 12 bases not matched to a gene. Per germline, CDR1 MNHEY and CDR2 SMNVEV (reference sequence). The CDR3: CASRATGLAGVNEQFF. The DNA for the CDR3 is TGTGCCAGCAGGGCCACGGGGCTAGCGGGGGTTAATGAGCAGTTCTTC.

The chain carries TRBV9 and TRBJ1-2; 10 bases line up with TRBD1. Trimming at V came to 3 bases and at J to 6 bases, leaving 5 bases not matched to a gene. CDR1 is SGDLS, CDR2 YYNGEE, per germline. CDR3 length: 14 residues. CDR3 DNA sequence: TGTGCCAGCAGCGAAACGACAGGGGGCAATGGCTACACCTTC. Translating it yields CASSETTGGNGYTF.

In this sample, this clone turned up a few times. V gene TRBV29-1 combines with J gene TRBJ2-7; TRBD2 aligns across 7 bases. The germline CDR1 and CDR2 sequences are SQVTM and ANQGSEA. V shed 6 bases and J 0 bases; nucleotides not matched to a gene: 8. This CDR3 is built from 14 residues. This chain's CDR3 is CSVGGTQFSYEQYF. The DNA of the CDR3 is TGCAGCGTGGGGGGGACGCAGTTCTCCTACGAGCAGTACTTC.

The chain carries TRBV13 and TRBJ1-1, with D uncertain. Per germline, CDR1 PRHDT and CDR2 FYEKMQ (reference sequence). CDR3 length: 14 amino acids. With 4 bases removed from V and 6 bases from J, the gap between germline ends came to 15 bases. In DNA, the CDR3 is TGTGCCAGCAGCTCCCCTAGCACCTCGGCTGAAGCTTTCTTT. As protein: CASSSPSTSAEAFF.

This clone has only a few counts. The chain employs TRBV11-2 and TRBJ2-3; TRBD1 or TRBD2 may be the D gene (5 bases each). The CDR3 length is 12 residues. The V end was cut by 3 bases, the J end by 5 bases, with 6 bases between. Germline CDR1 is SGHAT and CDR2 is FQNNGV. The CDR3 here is CASSFGGDTQYF. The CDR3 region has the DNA TGTGCCAGCAGCTTTGGGGGAGATACGCAGTATTTT.

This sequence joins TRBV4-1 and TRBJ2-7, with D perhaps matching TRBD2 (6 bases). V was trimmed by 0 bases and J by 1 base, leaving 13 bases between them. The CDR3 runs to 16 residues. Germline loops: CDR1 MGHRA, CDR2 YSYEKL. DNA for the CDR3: TGCGCCAGCAGCCAAGAAGGGCGGGGAGGTTCCTACGAGCAGTACTTC. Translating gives CASSQEGRGGSYEQYF.

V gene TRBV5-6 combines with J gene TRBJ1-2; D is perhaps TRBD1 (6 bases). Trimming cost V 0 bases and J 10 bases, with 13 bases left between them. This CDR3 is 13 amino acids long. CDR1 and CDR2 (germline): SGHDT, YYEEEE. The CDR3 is CASSLDQGSDYTF. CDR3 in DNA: TGTGCCAGCAGCTTGGACCAGGGGTCTGACTACACCTTC.

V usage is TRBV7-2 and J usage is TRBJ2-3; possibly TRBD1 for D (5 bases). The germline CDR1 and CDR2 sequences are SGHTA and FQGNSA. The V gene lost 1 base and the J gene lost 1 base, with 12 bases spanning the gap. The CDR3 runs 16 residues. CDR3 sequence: CASSLVPDTRTDTQYF. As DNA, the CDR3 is TGTGCCAGCAGCTTAGTCCCGGACACACGCACAGATACGCAGTATTTT. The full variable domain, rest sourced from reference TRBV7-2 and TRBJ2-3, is GAGVSQSPSNKVTEKGKDVELRCDPISGHTALYWYRQSLGQGLEFLIYFQGNSAPDKSGLPSDRFSAERTGGSVSTLTIQRTQQEDSAVYLCASSLVPDTRTDTQYFGPGTRLTVL.

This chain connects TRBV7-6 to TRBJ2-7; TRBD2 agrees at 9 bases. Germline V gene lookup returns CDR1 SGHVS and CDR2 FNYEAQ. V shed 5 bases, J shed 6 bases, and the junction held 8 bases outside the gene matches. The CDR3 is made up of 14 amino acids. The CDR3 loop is CASSSEGLASEQYF. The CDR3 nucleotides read TGTGCCAGCAGCAGCGAGGGACTAGCATCCGAGCAGTACTTC.

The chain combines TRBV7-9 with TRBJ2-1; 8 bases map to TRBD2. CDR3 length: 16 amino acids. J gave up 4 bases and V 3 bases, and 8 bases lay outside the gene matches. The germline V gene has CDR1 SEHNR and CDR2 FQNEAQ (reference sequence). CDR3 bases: TGTGCCAGCAGCTTCAGAGGGGCTAGCGGGTACAATGAGCAGTTCTTC. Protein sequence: CASSFRGASGYNEQFF. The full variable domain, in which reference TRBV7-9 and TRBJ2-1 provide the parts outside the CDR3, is DTGVSQNPRHKITKRGQNVTFRCDPISEHNRLYWYRQTLGQGPEFLTYFQNEAQLEKSRLLSDRFSAERPKGSFSTLEIQRTEQGDSAMYLCASSFRGASGYNEQFFGPGTRLTVL.

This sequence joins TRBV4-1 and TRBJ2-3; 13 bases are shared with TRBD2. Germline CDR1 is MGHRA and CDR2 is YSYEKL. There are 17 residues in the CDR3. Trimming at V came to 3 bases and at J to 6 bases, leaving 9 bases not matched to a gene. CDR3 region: CASSQTTSGGIGDTQYF. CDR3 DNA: TGCGCCAGCAGCCAGACGACTAGCGGGGGGATAGGGGATACGCAGTATTTT.

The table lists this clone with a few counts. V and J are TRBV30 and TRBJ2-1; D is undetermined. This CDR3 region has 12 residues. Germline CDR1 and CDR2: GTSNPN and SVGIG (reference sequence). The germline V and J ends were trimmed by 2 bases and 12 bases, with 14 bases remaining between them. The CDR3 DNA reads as TGTGCCTGGAGTCCTCCCGTTCCTCGGCAGTTCTTC. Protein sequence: CAWSPPVPRQFF. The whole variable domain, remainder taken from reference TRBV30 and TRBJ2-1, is SQTIHQWPATLVQPVGSPLSLECTVEGTSNPNLYWYRQAAGRGLQLLFYSVGIGQISSEVPQNLSASRPQDRQFILSSKKLLLSDSGFYLCAWSPPVPRQFFGPGTRLTVL.

For the CDR3, the DNA is TGTGCTAGTGGTTTGGACGTTAACAGGGAAGAGTTCTTC. Its protein is CASGLDVNREEFF. The chain employs TRBV12-5 and TRBJ2-1; tentative D call: TRBD1 (6 bases). The CDR3 extends over 13 amino acids. Between the trimmed V and J ends, which lost 1 base and 14 bases, there was a span of 15 bases. Germline V lookup: CDR1 LGHNT, CDR2 FRNRAP.

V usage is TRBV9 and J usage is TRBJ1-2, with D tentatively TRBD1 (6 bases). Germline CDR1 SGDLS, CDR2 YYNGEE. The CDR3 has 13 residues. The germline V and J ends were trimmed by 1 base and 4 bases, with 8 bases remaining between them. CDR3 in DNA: TGTGCCAGCAGCGTACAGGGGAGCTATGGCTACACCTTC. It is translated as CASSVQGSYGYTF.

CDR3 residues: CSVEGERGPGGYEQYF. In nucleotides, the CDR3 is TGCAGCGTTGAAGGAGAACGGGGCCCGGGGGGGTACGAGCAGTACTTC. The chain employs TRBV29-1 and TRBJ2-7, with 8 bases lining up with TRBD2. The CDR3 has 16 amino acids. V lost 1 base to trimming and J lost 4 bases; unmatched junction nucleotides: 12. Germline CDR1 and CDR2: SQVTM and ANQGSEA.

CDR3: CASSEGLADTGELFF. CDR3 nucleotide sequence: TGCGCCAGCAGCGAGGGACTAGCGGACACCGGGGAGCTGTTTTTT. The chain couples TRBV5-1 to TRBJ2-2, with 11 positions matching TRBD2. After removal of 4 bases from V and 3 bases from J, the junction contained 2 bases not matched to a gene. Germline V CDR1 and CDR2: SGHRS, YFSETQ. This CDR3 is 15 amino acids long.

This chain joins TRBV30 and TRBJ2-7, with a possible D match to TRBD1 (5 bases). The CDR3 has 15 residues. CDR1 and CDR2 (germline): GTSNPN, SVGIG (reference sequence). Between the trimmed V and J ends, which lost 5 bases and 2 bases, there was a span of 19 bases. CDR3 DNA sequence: TGTGCCTGGGGCCCCGACAGTATCACTCCCTACGAGCAGTACTTC. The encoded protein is CAWGPDSITPYEQYF.

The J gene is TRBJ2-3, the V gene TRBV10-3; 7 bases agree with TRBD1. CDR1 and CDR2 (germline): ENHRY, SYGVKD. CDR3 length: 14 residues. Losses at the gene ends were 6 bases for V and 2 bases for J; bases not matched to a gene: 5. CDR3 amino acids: CAIRGDSNTDTQYF. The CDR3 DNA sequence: TGTGCCATCAGAGGGGACAGCAACACAGATACGCAGTATTTT.

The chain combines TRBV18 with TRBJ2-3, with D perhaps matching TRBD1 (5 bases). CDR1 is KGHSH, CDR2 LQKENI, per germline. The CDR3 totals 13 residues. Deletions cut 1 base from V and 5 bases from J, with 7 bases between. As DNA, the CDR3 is TGTGCCAGCTCACCACGGACAAGAGATACGCAGTATTTT. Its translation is CASSPRTRDTQYF.

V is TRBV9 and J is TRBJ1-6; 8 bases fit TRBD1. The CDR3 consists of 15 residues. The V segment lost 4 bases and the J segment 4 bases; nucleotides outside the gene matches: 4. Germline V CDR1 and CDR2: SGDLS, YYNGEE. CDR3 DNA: TGTGCCAGCAGCCCCGGACAGGGATATAATTCACCCCTCCACTTT. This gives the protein CASSPGQGYNSPLHF.

The CDR3 sequence: CASSYGAALNTEAFF. The CDR3 bases are TGTGCCAGCAGTTACGGGGCAGCCCTTAACACTGAAGCTTTCTTT. This rearrangement joins TRBV6-5 to TRBJ1-1; TRBD1 might be the D (5 bases). Deletions cut 2 bases from V and 2 bases from J, with 12 bases between. The CDR3 loop spans 15 amino acids. Germline-derived CDR1 and CDR2 are MNHEY and SVGAGI.

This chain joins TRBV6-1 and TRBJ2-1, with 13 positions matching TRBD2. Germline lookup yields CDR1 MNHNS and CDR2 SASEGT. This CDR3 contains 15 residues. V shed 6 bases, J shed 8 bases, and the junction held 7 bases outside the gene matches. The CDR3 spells CASRGTSGRADEQFF. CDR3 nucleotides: TGTGCCAGCAGGGGAACTAGCGGGAGGGCCGATGAGCAGTTCTTC.

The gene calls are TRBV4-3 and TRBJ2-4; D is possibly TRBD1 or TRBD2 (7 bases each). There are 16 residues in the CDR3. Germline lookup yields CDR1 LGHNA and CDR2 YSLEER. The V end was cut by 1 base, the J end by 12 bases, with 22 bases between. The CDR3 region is CASSQALGEGASNQYF. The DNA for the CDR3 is TGCGCCAGCAGCCAAGCCCTGGGGGAGGGGGCTTCCAATCAGTACTTC.

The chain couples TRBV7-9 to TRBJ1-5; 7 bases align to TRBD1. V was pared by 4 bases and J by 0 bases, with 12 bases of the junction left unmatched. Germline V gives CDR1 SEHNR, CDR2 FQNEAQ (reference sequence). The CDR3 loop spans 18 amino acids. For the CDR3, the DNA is TGTGCCAGCAGCTCGAGTCCCGGGACAGTATTTAGCAATCAGCCCCAGCATTTT. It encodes CASSSSPGTVFSNQPQHF.

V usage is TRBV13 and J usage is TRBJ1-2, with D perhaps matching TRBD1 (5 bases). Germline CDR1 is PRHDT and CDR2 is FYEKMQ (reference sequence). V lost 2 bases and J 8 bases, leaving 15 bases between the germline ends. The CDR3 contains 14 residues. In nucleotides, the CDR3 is TGTGCCAGCAGCTTACTTTCAGGGACGGCAGGCTACACCTTC. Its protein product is CASSLLSGTAGYTF.